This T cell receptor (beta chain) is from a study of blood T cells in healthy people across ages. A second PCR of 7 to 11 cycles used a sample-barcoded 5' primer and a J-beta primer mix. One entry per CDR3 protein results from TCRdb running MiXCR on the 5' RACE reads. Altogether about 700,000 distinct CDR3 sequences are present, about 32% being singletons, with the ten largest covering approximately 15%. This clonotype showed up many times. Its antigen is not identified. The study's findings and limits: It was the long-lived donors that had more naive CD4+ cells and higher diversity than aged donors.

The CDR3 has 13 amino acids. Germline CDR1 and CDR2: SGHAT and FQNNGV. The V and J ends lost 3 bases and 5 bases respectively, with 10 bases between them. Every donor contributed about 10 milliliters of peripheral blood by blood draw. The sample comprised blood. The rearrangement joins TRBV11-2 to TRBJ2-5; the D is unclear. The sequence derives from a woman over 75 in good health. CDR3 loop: CASSFGYGETQYF. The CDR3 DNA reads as TGTGCCAGCAGCTTTGGCTACGGGGAGACCCAGTACTTC. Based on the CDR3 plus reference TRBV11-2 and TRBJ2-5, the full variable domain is EAGVAQSPRYKIIEKRQSVAFWCNPISGHATLYWYQQILGQGPKLLIQFQNNGVVDDSQLPKDRFSAERLKGVDSTLKIQPAKLEDSAVYLCASSFGYGETQYFGPGTRLLVL.